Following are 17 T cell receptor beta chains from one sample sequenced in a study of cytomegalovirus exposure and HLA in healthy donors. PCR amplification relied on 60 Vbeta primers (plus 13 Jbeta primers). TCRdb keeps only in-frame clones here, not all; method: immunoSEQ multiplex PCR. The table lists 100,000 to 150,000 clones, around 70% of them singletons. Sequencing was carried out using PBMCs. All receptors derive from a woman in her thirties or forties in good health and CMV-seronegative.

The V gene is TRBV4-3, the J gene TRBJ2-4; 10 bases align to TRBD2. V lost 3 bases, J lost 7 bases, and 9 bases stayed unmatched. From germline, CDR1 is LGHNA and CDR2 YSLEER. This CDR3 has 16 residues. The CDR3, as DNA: TGCGCCAGCAGCCAGGAAAGCGGGAGGGCCGGGAACATTCAGTACTTC. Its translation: CASSQESGRAGNIQYF.

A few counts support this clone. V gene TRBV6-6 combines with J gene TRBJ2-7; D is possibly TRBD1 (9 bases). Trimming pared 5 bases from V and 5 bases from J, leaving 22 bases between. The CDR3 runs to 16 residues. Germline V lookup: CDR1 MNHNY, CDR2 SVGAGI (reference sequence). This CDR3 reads CASSPGGGQGRDEQYF. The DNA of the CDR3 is TGTGCCAGCAGTCCGGGGGGGGGACAGGGTCGAGACGAGCAGTACTTC.

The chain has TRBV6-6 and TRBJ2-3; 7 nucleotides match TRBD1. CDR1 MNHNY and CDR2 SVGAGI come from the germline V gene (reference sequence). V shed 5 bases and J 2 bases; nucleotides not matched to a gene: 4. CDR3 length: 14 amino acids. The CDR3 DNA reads TGTGCCAGCAGTCCCAGGGGGATCACAGATACGCAGTATTTT. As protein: CASSPRGITDTQYF.

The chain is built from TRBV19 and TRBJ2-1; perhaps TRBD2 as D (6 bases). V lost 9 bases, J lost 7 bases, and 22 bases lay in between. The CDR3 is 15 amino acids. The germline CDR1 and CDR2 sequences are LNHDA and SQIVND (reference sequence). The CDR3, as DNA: TGTGCCAGCCAAAGGAAAGCGGGCGATGGGAATGAGCAGTTCTTC. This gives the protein CASQRKAGDGNEQFF. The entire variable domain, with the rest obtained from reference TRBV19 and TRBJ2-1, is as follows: DGGITQSPKYLFRKEGQNVTLSCEQNLNHDAMYWYRQDPGQGLRLIYYSQIVNDFQKGDIAEGYSVSREKKESFPLTVTSAQKNPTAFYLCASQRKAGDGNEQFFGPGTRLTVL.

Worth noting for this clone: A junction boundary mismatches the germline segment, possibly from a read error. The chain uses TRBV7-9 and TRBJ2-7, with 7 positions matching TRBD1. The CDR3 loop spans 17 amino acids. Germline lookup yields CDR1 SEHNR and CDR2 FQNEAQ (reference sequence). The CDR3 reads CSSSTSAPGAGGYEQYF. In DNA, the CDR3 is TGTTCCAGCAGCACCTCCGCCCCCGGGGCAGGGGGCTACGAGCAGTACTTC.

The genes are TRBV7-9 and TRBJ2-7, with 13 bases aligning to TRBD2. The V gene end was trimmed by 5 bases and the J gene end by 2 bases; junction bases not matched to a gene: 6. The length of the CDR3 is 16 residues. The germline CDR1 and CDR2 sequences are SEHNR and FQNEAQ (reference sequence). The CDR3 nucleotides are TGTGCCAGCAGCCTCTTGGGGACTAGCGGGGCCTACGAGCAGTACTTC. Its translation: CASSLLGTSGAYEQYF.

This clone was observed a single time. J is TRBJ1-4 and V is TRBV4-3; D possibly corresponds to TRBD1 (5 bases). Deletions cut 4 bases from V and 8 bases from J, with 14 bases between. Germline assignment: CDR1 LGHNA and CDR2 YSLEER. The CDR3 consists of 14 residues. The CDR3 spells CASSPGKGREKLFF. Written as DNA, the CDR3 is TGCGCCAGCAGCCCAGGGAAAGGGAGGGAAAAACTGTTTTTT.

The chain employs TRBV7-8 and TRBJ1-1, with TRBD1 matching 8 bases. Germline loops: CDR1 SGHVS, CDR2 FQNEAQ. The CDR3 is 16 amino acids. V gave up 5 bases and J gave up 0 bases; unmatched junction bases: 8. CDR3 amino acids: CASSPNQGALNTEAFF. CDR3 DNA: TGTGCCAGCAGCCCAAACCAGGGGGCCCTGAACACTGAAGCTTTCTTT.

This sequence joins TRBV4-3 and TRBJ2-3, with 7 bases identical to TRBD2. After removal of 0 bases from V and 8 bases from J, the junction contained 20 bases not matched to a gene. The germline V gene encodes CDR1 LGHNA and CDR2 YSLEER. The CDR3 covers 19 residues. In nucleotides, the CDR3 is TGCGCCAGCAGCCAAGATGCCCCTGGGGCTAGCGGCTCCACGGGTACGCAGTATTTT. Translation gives CASSQDAPGASGSTGTQYF.

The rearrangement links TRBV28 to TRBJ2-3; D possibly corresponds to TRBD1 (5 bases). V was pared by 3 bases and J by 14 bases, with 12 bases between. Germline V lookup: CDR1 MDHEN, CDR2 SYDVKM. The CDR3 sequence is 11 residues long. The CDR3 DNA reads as TGTGCCAGCAGTTTCCTAACTGGGGCGTATTTT. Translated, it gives CASSFLTGAYF. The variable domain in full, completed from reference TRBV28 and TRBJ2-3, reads DVKVTQSSRYLVKRTGEKVFLECVQDMDHENMFWYRQDPGLGLRLIYFSYDVKMKEKGDIPEGYSVSREKKERFSLILESASTNQTSMYLCASSFLTGAYFGPGTRLTVL.

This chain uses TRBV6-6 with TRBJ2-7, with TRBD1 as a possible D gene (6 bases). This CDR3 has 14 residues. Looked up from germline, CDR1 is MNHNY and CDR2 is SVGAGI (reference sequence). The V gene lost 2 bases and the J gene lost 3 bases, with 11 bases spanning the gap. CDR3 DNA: TGTGCCAGCAGTTACGCACAGGGTAACTACGAGCAGTACTTC. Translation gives CASSYAQGNYEQYF.

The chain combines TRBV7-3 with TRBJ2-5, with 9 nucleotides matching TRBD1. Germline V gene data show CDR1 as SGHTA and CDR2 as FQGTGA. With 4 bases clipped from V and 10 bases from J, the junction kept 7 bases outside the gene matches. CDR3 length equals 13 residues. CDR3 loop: CASSSRTGEGQYF. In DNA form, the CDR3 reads TGTGCCAGCAGCTCACGGACAGGGGAAGGCCAGTACTTC.

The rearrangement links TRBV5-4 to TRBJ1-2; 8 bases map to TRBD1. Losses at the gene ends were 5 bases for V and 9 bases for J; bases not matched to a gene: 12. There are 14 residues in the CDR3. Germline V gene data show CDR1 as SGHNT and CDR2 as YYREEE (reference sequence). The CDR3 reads CASRLLAGGSRYTF. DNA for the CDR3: TGTGCCAGCAGACTATTGGCAGGGGGCTCTCGCTACACCTTC. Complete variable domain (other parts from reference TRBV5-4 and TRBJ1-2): ETGVTQSPTHLIKTRGQQVTLRCSSQSGHNTVSWYQQALGQGPQFIFQYYREEENGRGNFPPRFSGLQFPNYSSELNVNALELDDSALYLCASRLLAGGSRYTFGSGTRLTVV.

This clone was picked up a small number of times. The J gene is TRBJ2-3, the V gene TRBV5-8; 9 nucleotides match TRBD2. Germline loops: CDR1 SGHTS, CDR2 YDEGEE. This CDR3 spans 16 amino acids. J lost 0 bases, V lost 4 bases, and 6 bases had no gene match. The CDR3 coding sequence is TGTGCCAGCAGCGCAAAGACTAGCGGTAGCACAGATACGCAGTATTTT. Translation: CASSAKTSGSTDTQYF. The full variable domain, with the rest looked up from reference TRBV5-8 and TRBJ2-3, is EAGVTQSPTHLIKTRGQQATLRCSPISGHTSVYWYQQALGLGLQFLLWYDEGEERNRGNFPPRFSGRQFPNYSSELNVNALELEDSALYLCASSAKTSGSTDTQYFGPGTRLTVL.

The CDR3 DNA follows: TGTGCCAGCAGCTTAGGGAGACTAGCGGGACACACAGATACGCAGTATTTT. Translating gives CASSLGRLAGHTDTQYF. The gene calls are TRBV7-3 and TRBJ2-3, with 11 bases that match TRBD2. The CDR3 loop spans 17 amino acids. The germline gives CDR1 SGHTA, CDR2 FQGTGA. The junction had 6 bases not matched to a gene; V was cut back by 2 bases and J by 2 bases. The full variable domain, rest sourced from reference TRBV7-3 and TRBJ2-3, is GAGVSQTPSNKVTEKGKYVELRCDPISGHTALYWYRQSLGQGPEFLIYFQGTGAADDSGLPNDRFFAVRPEGSVSTLKIQRTERGDSAVYLCASSLGRLAGHTDTQYFGPGTRLTVL.

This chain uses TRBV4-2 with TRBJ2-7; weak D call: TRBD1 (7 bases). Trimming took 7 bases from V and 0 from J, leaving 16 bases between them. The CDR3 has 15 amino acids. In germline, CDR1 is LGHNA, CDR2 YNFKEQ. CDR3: CASKAAGGSSYEQYF. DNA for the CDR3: TGTGCCAGCAAAGCCGCAGGGGGGAGCTCCTACGAGCAGTACTTC.

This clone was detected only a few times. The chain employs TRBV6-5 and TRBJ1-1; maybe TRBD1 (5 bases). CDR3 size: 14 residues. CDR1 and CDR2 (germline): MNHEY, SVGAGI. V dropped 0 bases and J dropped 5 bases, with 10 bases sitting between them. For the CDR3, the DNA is TGTGCCAGCAGTTACTCGGGGGGGAGGACTGAAGCTTTCTTT. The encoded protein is CASSYSGGRTEAFF.